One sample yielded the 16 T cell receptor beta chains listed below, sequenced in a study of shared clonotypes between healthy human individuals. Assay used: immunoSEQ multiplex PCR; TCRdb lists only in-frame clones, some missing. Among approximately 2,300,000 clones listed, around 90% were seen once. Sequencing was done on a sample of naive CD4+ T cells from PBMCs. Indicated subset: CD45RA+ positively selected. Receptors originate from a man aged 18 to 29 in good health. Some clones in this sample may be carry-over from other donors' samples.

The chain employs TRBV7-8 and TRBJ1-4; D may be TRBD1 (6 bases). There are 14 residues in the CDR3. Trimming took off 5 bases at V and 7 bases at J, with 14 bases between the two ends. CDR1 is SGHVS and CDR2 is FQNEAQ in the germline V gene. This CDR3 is CASSPRQEIEKLFF. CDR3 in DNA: TGTGCCAGCAGCCCTCGACAGGAGATTGAAAAACTGTTTTTT. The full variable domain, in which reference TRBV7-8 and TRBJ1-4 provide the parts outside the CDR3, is GAGVSQSPRYKVAKRGQDVALRCDPISGHVSLFWYQQALGQGPEFLTYFQNEAQLDKSGLPSDRFFAERPEGSVSTLKIQRTQQEDSAVYLCASSPRQEIEKLFFGSGTQLSVL.

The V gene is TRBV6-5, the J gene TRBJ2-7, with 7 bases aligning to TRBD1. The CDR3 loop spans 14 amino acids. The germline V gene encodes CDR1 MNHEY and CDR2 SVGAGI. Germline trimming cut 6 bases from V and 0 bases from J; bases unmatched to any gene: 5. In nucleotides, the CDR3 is TGTGCCAGCAGCCGGGGACAGAACTCCTACGAGCAGTACTTC. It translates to CASSRGQNSYEQYF.

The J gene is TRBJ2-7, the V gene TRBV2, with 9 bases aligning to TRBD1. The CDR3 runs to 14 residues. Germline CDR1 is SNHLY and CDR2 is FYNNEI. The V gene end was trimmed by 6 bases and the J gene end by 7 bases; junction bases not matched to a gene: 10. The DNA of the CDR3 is TGTGCCAGCAGGCCTAACGAGGGACAGGGTGAGCAGTACTTC. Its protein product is CASRPNEGQGEQYF.

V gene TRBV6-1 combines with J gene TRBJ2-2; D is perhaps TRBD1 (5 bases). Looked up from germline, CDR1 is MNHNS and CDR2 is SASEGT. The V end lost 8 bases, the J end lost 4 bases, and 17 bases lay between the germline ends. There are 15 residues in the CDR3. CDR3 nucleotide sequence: TGTGCCAGCCCACCCCATACAGGAGCCACCGGGGAGCTGTTTTTT. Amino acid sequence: CASPPHTGATGELFF.

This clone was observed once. The CDR3, as DNA: TGTGCCAGCAGTTTATTACGGGGGGTCTCCTACAATGAGCAGTTCTTC. It is translated as CASSLLRGVSYNEQFF. V usage is TRBV27 and J usage is TRBJ2-1; 7 bases line up with TRBD2. Germline values: CDR1 MNHEY, CDR2 SMNVEV (reference sequence). V was clipped by 1 base and J by 0 bases; unmatched bases: 3. CDR3 length: 16 amino acids.

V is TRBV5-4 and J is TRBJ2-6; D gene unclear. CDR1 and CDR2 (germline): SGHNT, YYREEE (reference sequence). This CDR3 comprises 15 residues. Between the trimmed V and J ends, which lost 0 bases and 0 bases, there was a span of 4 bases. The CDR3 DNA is TGTGCCAGCAGCTTGGATCCCTCTGGGGCCAACGTCCTGACTTTC. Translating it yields CASSLDPSGANVLTF.

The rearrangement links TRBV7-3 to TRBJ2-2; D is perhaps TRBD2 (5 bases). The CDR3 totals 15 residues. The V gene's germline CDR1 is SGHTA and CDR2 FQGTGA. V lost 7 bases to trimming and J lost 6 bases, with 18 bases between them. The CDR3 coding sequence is TGTGCCAGCACCCCTTACGGACTTTCCCCCGGGGAGCTGTTTTTT. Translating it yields CASTPYGLSPGELFF.

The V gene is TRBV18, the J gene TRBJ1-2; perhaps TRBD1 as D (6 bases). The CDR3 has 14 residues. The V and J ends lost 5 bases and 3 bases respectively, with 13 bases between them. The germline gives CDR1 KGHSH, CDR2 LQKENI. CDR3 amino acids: CASSRWTADYGYTF. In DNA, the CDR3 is TGTGCCAGCTCAAGATGGACAGCCGACTATGGCTACACCTTC.

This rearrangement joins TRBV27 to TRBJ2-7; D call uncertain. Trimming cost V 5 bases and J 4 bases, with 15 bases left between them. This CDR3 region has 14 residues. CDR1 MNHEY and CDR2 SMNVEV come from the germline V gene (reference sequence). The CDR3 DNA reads TGTGCCAGCAGTCGCCCGTCGGCGGCGTACGAGCAGTACTTC. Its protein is CASSRPSAAYEQYF.

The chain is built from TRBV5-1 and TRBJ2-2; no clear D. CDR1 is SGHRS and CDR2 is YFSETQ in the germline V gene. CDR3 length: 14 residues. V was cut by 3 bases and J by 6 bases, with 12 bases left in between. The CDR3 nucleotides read TGCGCCAGCAGCTCCTTAGCTCGCGCCGGGGAGCTGTTTTTT. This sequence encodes CASSSLARAGELFF.

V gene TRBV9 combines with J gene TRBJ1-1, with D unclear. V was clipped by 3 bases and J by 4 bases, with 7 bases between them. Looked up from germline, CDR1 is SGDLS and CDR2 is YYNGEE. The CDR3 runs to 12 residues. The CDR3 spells CASSGGVTEAFF. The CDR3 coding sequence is TGTGCCAGCAGCGGCGGGGTCACTGAAGCTTTCTTT.

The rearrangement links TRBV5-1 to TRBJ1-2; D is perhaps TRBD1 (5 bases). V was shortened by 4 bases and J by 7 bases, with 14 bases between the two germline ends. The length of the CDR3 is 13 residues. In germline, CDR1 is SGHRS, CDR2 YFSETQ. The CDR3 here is CASSQGTGGGYTF. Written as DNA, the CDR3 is TGCGCCAGCAGCCAAGGGACCGGGGGTGGCTACACCTTC.

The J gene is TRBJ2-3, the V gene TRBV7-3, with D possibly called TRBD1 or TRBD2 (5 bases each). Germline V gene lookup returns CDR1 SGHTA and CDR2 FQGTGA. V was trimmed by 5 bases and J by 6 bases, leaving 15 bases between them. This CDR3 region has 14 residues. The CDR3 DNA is TGTGCCAGCAGCACTTGGAGAGGGGCTGATACGCAGTATTTT. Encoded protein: CASSTWRGADTQYF. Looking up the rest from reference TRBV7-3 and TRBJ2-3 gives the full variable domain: GAGVSQTPSNKVTEKGKYVELRCDPISGHTALYWYRQSLGQGPEFLIYFQGTGAADDSGLPNDRFFAVRPEGSVSTLKIQRTERGDSAVYLCASSTWRGADTQYFGPGTRLTVL.

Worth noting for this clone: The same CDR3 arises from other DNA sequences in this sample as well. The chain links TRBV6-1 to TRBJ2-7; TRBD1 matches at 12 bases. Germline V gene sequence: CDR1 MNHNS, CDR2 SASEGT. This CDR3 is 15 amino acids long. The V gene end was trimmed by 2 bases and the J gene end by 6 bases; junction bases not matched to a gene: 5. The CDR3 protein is CASSEPGQGAGEQYF. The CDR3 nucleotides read TGTGCCAGCAGTGAACCGGGACAGGGGGCTGGCGAGCAGTACTTC.

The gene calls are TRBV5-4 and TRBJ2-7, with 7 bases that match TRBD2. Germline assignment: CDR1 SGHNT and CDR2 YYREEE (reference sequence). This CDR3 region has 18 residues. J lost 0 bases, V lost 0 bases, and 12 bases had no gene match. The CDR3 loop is CASSLGASGKASSYEQYF. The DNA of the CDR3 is TGTGCCAGCAGCTTGGGGGCTAGCGGAAAAGCAAGCTCCTACGAGCAGTACTTC.

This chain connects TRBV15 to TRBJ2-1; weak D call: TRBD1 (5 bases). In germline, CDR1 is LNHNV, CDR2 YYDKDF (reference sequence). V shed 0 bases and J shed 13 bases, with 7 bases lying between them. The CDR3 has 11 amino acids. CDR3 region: CATSRDRGQFF. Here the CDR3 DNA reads TGTGCCACCAGCAGAGATAGGGGACAGTTCTTC.